Given below is one T cell receptor beta chain in context. Its antigen is currently unknown. There was at least one pre-ART PBMC sample for each donor, plus at least two post-ART PBMC samples. The data were obtained in a study of long-term antiretroviral therapy in people with HIV. Findings and caveats of the study: Against controls, HIV repertoires showed narrower ranges of CDR3 length. The data indicate that diversity increased after ART but remained below transplant donor controls.

Version v3.0 of the immunoSEQ assay was performed at survey level. Profiled with immunoSEQ multiplex PCR; TCRdb holds only in-frame clones, not every one. In the table there are 25,000 to 35,000 clones, around 72% of which are singletons. The starting material was unsorted PBMCs, obtained 3.1 years after starting antiretroviral therapy. This TCR derives from a woman between 50 and 59 years old with HIV.

CDR3 region: CASSLDSNQPQHF. Here the CDR3 DNA reads TGTGCCAGCAGCTTAGATAGCAATCAGCCCCAGCATTTT. The V call is TRBV5-4, the J call TRBJ1-5; D is ambiguous. V was shortened by 2 bases and J by 0 bases, with 3 bases between the two germline ends. Per germline, CDR1 SGHNT and CDR2 YYREEE (reference sequence). This CDR3 spans 13 amino acids.